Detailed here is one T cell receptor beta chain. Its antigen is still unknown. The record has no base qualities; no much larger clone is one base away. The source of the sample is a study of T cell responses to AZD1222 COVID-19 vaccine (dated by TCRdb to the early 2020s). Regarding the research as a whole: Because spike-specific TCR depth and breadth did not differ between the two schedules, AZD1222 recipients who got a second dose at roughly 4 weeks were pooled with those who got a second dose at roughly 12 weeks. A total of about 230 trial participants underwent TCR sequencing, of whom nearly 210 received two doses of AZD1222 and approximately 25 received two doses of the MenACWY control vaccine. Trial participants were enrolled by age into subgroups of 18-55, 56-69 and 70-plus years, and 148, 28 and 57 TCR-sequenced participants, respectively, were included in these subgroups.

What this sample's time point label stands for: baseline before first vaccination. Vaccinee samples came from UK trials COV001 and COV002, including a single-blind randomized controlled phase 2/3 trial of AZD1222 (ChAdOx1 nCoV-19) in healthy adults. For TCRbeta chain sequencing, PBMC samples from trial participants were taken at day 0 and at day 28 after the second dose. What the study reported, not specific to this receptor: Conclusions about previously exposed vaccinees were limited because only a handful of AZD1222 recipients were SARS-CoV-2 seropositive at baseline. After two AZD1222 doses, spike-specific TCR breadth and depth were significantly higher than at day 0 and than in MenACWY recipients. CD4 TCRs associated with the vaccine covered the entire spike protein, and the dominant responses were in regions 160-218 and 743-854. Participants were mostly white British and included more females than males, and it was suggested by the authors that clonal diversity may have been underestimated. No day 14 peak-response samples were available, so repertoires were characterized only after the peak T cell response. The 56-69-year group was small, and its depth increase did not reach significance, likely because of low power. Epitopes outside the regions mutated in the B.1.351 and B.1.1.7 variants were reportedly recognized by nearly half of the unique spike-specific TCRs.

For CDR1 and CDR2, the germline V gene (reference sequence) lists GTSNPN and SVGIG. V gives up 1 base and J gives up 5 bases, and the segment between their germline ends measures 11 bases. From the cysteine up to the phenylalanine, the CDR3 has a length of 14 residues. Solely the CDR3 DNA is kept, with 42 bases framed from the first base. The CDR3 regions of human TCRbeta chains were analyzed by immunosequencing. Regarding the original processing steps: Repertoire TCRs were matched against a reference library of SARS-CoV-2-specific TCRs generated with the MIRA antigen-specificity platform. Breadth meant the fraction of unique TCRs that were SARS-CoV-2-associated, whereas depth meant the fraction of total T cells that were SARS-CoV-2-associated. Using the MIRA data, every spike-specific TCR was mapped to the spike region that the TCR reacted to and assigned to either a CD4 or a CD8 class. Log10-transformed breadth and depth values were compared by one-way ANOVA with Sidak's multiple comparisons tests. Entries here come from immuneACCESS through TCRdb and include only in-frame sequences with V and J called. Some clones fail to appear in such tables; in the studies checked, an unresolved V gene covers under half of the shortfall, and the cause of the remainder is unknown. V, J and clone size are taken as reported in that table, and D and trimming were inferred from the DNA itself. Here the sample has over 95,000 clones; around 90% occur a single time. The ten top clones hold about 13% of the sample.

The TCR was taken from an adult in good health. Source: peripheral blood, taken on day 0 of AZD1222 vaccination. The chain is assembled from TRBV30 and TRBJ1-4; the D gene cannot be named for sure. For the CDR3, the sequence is CAWSEVRANEKLFF. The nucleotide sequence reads TGTGCCTGGAGTGAGGTCCGAGCCAATGAAAAACTGTTTTTT. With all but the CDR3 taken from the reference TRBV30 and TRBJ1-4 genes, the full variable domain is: SQTIHQWPATLVQPVGSPLSLECTVEGTSNPNLYWYRQAAGRGLQLLFYSVGIGQISSEVPQNLSASRPQDRQFILSSKKLLLSDSGFYLCAWSEVRANEKLFFGSGTQLSVL.